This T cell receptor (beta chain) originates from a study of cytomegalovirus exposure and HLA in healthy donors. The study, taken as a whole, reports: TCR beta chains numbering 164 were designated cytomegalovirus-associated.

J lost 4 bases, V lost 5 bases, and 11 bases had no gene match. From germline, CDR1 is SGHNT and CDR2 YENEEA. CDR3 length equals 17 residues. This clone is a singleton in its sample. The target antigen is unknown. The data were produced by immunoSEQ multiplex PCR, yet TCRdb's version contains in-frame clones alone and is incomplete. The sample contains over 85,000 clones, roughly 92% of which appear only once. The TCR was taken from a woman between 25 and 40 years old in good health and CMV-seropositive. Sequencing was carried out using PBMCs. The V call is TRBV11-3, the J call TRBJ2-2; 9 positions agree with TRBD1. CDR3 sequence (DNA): TGTGCCAGCAGCCACAGGGGACAGGGTGTAGGCACCGGGGAGCTGTTTTTT. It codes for CASSHRGQGVGTGELFF.